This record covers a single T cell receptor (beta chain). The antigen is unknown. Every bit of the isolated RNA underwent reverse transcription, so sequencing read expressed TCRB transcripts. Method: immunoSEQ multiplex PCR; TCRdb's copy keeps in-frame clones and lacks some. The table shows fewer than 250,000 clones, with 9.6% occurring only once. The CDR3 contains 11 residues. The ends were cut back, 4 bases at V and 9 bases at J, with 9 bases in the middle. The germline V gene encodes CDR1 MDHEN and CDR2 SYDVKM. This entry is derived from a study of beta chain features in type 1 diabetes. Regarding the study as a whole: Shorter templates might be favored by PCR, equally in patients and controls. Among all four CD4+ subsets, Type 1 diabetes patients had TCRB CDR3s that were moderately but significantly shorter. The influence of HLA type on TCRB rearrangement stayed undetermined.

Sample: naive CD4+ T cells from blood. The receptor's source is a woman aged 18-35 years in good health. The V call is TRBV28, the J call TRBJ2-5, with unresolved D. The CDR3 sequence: CASSSSSSQYF. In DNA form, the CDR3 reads TGTGCCAGCAGTTCCTCTTCCTCCCAGTACTTC.